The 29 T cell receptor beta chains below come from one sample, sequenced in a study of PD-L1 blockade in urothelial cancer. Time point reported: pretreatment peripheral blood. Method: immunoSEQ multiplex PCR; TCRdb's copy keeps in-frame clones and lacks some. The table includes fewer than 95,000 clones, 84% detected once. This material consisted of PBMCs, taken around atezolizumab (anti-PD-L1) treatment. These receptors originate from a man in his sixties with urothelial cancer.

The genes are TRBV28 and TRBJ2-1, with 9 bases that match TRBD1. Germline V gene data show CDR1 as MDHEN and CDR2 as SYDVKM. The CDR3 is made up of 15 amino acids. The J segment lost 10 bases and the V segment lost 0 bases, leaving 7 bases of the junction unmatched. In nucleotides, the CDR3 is TGTGCCAGCAGTTTATGGTTCGGACAGGGGCAGGAGCAGTTCTTC. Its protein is CASSLWFGQGQEQFF. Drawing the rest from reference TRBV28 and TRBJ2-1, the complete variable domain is DVKVTQSSRYLVKRTGEKVFLECVQDMDHENMFWYRQDPGLGLRLIYFSYDVKMKEKGDIPEGYSVSREKKERFSLILESASTNQTSMYLCASSLWFGQGQEQFFGPGTRLTVL.

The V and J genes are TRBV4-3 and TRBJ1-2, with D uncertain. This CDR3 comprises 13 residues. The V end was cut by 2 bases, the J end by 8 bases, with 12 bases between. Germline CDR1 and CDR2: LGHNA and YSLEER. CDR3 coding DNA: TGCGCCAGCAGCCAAACCGGGAGTCAGGGCTACACCTTC. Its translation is CASSQTGSQGYTF.

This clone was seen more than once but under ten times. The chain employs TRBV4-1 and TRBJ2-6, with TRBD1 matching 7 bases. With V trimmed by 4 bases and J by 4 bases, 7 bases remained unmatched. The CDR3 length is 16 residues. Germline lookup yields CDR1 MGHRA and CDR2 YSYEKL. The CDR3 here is CASSPGGSSGANVLTF. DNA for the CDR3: TGCGCCAGCAGCCCAGGGGGAAGTTCCGGGGCCAACGTCCTGACTTTC.

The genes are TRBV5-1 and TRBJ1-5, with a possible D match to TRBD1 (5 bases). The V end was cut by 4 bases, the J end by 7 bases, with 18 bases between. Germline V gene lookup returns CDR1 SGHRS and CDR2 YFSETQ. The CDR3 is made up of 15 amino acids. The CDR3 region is CASSPAGETNQPQHF. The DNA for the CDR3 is TGCGCCAGCAGCCCCGCGGGGGAAACAAACCAGCCCCAGCATTTT.

The CDR3 region has the DNA TGTGCCAGCAGAAAGGATGGGACTAGCACAGATACGCAGTATTTT. Its translation is CASRKDGTSTDTQYF. The rearrangement uses TRBV6-5 and TRBJ2-3; maybe TRBD2 (6 bases). The CDR3 contains 15 residues. V was trimmed by 6 bases and J by 0 bases, leaving 13 bases between them. CDR1 MNHEY and CDR2 SVGAGI come from the germline V gene.

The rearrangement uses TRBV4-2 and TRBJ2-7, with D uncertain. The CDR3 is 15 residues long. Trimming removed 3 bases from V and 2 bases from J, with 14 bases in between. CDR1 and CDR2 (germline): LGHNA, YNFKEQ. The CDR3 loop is CASSHTYLTAYEQYF. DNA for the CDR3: TGTGCCAGCAGCCACACTTACTTAACTGCCTACGAGCAGTACTTC.

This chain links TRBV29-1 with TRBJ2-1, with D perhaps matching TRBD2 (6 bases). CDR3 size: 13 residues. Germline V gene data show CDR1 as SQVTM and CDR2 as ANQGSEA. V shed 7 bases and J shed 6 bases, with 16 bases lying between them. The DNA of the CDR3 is TGCAGCGCCCGACTAGAAGGAGGCAATGAGCAGTTCTTC. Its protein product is CSARLEGGNEQFF.

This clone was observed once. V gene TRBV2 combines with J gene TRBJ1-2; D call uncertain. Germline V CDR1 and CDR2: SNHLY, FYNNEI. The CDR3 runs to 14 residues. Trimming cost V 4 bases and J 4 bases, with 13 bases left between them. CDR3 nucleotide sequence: TGTGCCAGCAGTGGAAAGACTGGTCCCTATGGCTACACCTTC. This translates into CASSGKTGPYGYTF.

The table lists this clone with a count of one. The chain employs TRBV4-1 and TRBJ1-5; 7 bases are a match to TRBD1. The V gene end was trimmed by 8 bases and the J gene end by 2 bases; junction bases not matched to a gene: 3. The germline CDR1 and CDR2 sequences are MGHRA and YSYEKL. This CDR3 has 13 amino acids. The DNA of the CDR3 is TGCGCCAGCGGCGGACAGGGCAATCAGCCCCAGCATTTT. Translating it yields CASGGQGNQPQHF.

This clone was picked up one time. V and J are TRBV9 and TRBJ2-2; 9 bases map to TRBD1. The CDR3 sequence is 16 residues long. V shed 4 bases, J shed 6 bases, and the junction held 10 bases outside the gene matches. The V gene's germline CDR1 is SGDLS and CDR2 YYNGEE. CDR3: CASSLPGQGSPGELFF. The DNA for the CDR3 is TGTGCCAGCAGCCTACCGGGACAGGGTTCTCCCGGGGAGCTGTTTTTT. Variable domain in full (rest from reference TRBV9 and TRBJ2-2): DSGVTQTPKHLITATGQRVTLRCSPRSGDLSVYWYQQSLDQGLQFLIQYYNGEERAKGNILERFSAQQFPDLHSELNLSSLELGDSALYFCASSLPGQGSPGELFFGEGSRLTVL.

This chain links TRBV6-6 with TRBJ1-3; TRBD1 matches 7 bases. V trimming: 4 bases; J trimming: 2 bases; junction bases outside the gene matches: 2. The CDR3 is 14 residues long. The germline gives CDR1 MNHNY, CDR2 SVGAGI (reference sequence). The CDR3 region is CASSSDRAGNTIYF. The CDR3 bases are TGTGCCAGCAGTTCCGACAGGGCTGGAAACACCATATATTTT.

The CDR3 loop reads CASSVASGPADTQYF. The CDR3 DNA is TGTGCCAGCAGCGTAGCTAGCGGGCCGGCAGATACGCAGTATTTT. The rearrangement links TRBV9 to TRBJ2-3; 8 bases are a match to TRBD2. Per germline, CDR1 SGDLS and CDR2 YYNGEE. Trimming at V came to 0 bases and at J to 4 bases, leaving 4 bases not matched to a gene. The CDR3 loop spans 15 amino acids.

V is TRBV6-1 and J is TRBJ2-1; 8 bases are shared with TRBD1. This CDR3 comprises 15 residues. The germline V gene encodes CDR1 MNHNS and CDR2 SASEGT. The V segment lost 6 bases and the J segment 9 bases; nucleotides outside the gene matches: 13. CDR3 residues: CASSADRGAFAEQFF. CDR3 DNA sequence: TGTGCCAGCAGCGCCGACAGGGGAGCGTTTGCTGAGCAGTTCTTC.

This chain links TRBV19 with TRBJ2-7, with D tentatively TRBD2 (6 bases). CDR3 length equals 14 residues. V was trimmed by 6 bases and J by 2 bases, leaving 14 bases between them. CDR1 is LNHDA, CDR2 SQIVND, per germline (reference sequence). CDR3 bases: TGTGCCAGTAGCCCGCGGGACGGGACCTACGAGCAGTACTTC. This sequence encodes CASSPRDGTYEQYF.

CDR3 amino acids: CASSINTGSETQYF. DNA of the CDR3: TGTGCCAGCAGCATTAACACAGGGTCCGAGACCCAGTACTTC. The chain has TRBV7-9 and TRBJ2-5; possible D gene TRBD1, 6 bases. The germline V gene has CDR1 SEHNR and CDR2 FQNEAQ (reference sequence). The CDR3 is made up of 14 amino acids. V lost 5 bases, J lost 5 bases, and 15 bases lay in between.

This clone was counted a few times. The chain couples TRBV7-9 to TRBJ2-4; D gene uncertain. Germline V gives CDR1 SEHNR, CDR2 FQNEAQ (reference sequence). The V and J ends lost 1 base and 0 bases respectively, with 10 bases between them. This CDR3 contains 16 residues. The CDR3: CASSLDPQIAKNIQYF. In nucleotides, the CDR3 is TGTGCCAGCAGCTTAGATCCGCAGATAGCCAAAAACATTCAGTACTTC.

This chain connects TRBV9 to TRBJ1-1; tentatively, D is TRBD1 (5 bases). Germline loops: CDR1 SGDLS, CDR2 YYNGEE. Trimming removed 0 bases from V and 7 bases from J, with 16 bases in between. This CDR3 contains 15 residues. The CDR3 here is CASSVVEEGRNEAFF. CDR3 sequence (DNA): TGTGCCAGCAGCGTAGTCGAGGAGGGGCGGAATGAAGCTTTCTTT.

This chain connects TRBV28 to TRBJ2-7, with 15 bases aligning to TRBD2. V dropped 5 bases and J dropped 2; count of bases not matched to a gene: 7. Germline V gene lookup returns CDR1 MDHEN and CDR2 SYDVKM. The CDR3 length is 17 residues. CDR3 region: CASSPRTSGRGTYEQYF. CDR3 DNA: TGTGCCAGCAGTCCCCGGACTAGCGGGAGGGGAACCTACGAGCAGTACTTC.

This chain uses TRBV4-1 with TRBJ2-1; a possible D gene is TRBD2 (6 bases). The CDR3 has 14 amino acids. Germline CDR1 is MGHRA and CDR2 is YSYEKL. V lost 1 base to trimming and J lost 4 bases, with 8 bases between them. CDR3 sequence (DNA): TGCGCCAGCAGCCAAGGGGGGGAGTACAATGAGCAGTTCTTC. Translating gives CASSQGGEYNEQFF.

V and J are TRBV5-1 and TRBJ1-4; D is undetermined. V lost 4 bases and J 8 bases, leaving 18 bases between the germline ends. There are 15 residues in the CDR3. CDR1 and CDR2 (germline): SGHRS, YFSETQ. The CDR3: CASSRIPGPEEKLFF. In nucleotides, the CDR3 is TGCGCCAGCAGCCGTATCCCGGGTCCAGAGGAAAAACTGTTTTTT. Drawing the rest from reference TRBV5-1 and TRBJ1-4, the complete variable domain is KAGVTQTPRYLIKTRGQQVTLSCSPISGHRSVSWYQQTPGQGLQFLFEYFSETQRNKGNFPGRFSGRQFSNSRSEMNVSTLELGDSALYLCASSRIPGPEEKLFFGSGTQLSVL.

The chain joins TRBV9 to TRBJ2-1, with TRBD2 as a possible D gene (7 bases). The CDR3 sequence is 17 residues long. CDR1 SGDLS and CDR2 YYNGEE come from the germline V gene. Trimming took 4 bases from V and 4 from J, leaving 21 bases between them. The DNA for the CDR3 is TGTGCCAGCAGCACCCCCGGGGAGGGGGGGGAGTACAATGAGCAGTTCTTC. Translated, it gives CASSTPGEGGEYNEQFF.

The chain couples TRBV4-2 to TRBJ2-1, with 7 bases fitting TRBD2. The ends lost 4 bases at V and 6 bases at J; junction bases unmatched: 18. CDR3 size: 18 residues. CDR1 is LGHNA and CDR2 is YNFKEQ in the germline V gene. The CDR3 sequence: CASSPRRGWRENFNEQFF. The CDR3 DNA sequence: TGTGCCAGCAGCCCGCGGAGAGGCTGGCGGGAGAACTTCAATGAGCAGTTCTTC.

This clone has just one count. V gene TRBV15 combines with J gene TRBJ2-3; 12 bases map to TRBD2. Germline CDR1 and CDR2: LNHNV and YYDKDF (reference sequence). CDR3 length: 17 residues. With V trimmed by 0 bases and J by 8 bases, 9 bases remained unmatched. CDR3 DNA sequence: TGTGCCACCAGCAGAGATCGGCTAGCGGGAGGGCCGGGTACGCAGTATTTT. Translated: CATSRDRLAGGPGTQYF.

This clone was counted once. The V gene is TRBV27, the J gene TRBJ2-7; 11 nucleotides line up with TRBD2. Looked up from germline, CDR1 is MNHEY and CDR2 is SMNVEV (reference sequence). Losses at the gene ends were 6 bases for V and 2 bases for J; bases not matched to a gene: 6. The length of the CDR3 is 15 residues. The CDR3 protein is CASRLAGDGTYEQYF. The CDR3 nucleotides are TGTGCCAGCAGACTAGCGGGAGATGGGACCTACGAGCAGTACTTC.

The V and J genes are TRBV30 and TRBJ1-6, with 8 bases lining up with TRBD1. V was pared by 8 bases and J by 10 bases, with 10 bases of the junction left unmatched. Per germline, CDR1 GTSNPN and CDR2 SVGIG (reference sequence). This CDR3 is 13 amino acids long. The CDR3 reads CAAGQGARSPLHF. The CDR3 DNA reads TGTGCCGCAGGGCAGGGGGCAAGATCACCCCTCCACTTT.

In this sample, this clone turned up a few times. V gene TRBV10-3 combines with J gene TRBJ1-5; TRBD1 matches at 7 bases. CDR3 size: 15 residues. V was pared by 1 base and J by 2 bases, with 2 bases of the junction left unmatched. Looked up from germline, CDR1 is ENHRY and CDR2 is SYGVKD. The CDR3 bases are TGTGCCATCAGTGAGTTGCAGGGGGGCAATCAGCCCCAGCATTTT. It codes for CAISELQGGNQPQHF.

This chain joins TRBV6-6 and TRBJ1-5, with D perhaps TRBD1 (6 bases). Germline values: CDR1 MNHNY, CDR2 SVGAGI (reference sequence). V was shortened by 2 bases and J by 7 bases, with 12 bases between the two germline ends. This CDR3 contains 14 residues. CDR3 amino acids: CASSYTTGIQPQHF. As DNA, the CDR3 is TGTGCCAGCAGTTACACCACAGGGATCCAGCCCCAGCATTTT.

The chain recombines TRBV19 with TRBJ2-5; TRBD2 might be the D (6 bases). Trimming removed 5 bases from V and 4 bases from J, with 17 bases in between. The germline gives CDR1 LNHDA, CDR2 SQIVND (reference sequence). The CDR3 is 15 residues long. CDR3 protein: CASSLYTSPPETQYF. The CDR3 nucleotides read TGTGCCAGTAGTTTGTACACTAGCCCGCCAGAGACCCAGTACTTC.

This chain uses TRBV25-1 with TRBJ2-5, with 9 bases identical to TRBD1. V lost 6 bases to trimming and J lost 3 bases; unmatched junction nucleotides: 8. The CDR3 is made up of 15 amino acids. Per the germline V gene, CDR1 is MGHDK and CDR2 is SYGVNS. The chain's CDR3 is CASRTVGQGKETQYF. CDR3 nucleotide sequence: TGTGCCAGCAGAACGGTGGGACAGGGAAAAGAGACCCAGTACTTC.